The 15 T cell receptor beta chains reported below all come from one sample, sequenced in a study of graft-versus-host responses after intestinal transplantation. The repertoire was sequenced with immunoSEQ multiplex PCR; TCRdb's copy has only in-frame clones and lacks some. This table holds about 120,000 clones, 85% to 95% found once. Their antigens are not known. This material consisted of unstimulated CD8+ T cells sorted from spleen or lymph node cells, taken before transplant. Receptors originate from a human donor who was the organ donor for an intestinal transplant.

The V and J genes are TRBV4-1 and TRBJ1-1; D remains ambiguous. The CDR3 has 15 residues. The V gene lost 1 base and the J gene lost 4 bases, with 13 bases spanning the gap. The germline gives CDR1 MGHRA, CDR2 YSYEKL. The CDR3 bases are TGCGCCAGCAGCCAAGCCGTGGCCCTGGGCACTGAAGCTTTCTTT. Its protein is CASSQAVALGTEAFF.

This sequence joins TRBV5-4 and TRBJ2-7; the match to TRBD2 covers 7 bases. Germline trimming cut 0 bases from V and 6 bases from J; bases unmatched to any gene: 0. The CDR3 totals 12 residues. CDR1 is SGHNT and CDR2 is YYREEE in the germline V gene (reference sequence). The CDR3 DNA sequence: TGTGCCAGCAGCTTGGCGGGGGGCGAGCAGTACTTC. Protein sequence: CASSLAGGEQYF.

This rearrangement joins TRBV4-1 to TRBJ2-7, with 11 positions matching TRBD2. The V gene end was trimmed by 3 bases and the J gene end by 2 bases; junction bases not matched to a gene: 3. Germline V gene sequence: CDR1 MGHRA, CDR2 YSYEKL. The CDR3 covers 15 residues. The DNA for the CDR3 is TGCGCCAGCAGCCATACTAGCGGGGGCACCTACGAGCAGTACTTC. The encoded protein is CASSHTSGGTYEQYF.

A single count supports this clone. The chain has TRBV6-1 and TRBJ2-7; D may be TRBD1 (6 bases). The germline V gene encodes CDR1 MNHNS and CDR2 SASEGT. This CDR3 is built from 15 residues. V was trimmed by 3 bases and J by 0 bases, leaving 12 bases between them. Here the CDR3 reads CASSEGTYSSYEQYF. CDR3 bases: TGTGCCAGCAGTGAGGGGACATACAGCTCCTACGAGCAGTACTTC.

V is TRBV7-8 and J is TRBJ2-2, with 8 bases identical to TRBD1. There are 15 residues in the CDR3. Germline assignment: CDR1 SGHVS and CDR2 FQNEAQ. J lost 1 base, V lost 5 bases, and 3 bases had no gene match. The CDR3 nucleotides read TGTGCCAGCAGCCCTACAGGGGGGAACACCGGGGAGCTGTTTTTT. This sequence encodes CASSPTGGNTGELFF.

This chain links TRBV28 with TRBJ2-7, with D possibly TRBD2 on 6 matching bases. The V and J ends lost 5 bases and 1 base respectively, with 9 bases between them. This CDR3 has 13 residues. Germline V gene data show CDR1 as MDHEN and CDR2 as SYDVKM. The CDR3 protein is CASSRGISYEQYF. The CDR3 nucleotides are TGTGCCAGCAGTCGCGGGATATCCTACGAGCAGTACTTC. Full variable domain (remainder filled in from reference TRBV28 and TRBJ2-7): DVKVTQSSRYLVKRTGEKVFLECVQDMDHENMFWYRQDPGLGLRLIYFSYDVKMKEKGDIPEGYSVSREKKERFSLILESASTNQTSMYLCASSRGISYEQYFGPGTRLTVT.

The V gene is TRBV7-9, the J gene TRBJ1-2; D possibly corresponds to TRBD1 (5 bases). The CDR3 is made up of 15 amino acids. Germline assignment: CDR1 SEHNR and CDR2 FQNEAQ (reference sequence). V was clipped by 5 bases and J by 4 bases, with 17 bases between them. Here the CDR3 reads CASSPGPVRGYGYTF. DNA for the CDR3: TGTGCCAGCAGCCCCGGCCCAGTGAGGGGCTATGGCTACACCTTC.

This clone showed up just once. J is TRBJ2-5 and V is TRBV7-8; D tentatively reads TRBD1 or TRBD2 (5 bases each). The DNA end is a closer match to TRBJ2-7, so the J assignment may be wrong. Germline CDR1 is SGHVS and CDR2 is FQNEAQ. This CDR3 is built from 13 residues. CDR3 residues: CASSLVGEYEQYF. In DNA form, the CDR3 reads TGTGCCAGCAGCTTAGTGGGGGAATACGAGCAGTACTTC.

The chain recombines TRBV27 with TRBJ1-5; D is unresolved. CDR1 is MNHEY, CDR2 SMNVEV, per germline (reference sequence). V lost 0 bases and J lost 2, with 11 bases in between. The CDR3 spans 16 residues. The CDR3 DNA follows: TGTGCCAGCAGTTTATCGTTCGGGGTTGGCAATCAGCCCCAGCATTTT. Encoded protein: CASSLSFGVGNQPQHF.

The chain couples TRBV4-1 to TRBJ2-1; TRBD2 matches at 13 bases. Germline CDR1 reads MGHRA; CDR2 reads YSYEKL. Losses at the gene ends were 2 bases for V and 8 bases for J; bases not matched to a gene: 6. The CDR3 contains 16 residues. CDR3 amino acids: CASSQRTSGSSDEQFF. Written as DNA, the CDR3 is TGCGCCAGCAGCCAACGGACTAGCGGGAGTTCCGATGAGCAGTTCTTC.

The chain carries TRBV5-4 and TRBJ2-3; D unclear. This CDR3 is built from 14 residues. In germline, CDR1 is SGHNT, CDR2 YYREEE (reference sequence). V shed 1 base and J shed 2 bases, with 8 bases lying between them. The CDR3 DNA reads TGTGCCAGCAGCTTGCTAACCGCCACAGATACGCAGTATTTT. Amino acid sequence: CASSLLTATDTQYF.

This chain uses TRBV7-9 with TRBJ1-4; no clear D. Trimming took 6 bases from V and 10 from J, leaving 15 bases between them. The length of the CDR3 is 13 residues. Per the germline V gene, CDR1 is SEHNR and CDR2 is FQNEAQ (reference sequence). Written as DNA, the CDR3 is TGTGCCAGCAGTCAGCAAGAATTTGGAAAACTGTTTTTT. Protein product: CASSQQEFGKLFF.

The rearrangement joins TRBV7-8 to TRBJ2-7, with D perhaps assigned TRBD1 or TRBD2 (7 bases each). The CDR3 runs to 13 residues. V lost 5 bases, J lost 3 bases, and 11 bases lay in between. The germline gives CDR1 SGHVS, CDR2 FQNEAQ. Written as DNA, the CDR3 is TGTGCCAGCAGCGGGGGGGACAGCTACGAGCAGTACTTC. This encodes CASSGGDSYEQYF.

CDR3 sequence reads: CASSLYRVRGPQHF. CDR3 nucleotide sequence: TGTGCCAGCAGTTTATACAGGGTCAGAGGGCCCCAGCATTTT. The chain employs TRBV28 and TRBJ1-5, with a possible D match to TRBD1 (6 bases). Trimming cost V 1 base and J 9 bases, with 13 bases left between them. This CDR3 has 14 amino acids. Germline CDR1 reads MDHEN; CDR2 reads SYDVKM. Complete variable domain (other parts from reference TRBV28 and TRBJ1-5): DVKVTQSSRYLVKRTGEKVFLECVQDMDHENMFWYRQDPGLGLRLIYFSYDVKMKEKGDIPEGYSVSREKKERFSLILESASTNQTSMYLCASSLYRVRGPQHFGDGTRLSIL.

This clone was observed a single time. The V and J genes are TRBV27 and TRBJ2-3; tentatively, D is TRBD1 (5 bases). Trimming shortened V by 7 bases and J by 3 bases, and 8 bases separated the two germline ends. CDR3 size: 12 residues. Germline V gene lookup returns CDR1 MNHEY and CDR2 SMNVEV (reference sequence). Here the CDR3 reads CASKGSTDTQYF. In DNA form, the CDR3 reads TGTGCCAGCAAGGGGTCTACAGATACGCAGTATTTT.